This T cell receptor (beta chain) was profiled in a study of technical replicates of blood from a few donors (dated by TCRdb to about 2017). This clone was recorded only once. The antigen it recognizes is unknown. Base qualities are not recorded, but no much larger clone differs from it by a single base. The trim is 5 bases for V and 10 bases for J, with a gap of 19 bases between the germline ends. CDR1 and CDR2, looked up from the germline V gene, are SGHTS and YDEGEE. The CDR3 numbers 14 residues from cysteine through phenylalanine. The entry retains the CDR3 DNA only, 42 bases that are in frame from base 1. Libraries came from the immunoSEQ multiplex PCR assay. Held by TCRdb, this immuneACCESS table contains in-frame sequences only and omits some clones. Under half of the omission traces to an unresolved V gene where checked; the cause of the rest is unknown. This sample holds 90,000 to 100,000 clones; 95% were observed only once. Clones ranked in the top ten supply 0.2% to 0.25% of the sample.

The sequence was collected from a human donor in good health. The rearrangement combines TRBV5-8 with TRBJ2-1, with a weak D call of TRBD1 (6 bases match). Sequenced: T cells isolated from PBMCs. The DNA sequence is as follows: TGTGCCAGCAGTTACCGCTACAGGGTATTCGAGCAGTTCTTC. Its product reads: CASSYRYRVFEQFF.